Below are 10 T cell receptor beta chains sequenced from a single sample in a study of blood T cell repertoires in COVID-19. Profiled with immunoSEQ multiplex PCR; TCRdb holds only in-frame clones, not every one. Counted here are hundreds of thousands of clones, about nine tenths occurring once; the ten biggest clones make up under 8%. What was sequenced was peripheral blood. Receptor source: a woman aged 25-40 years with COVID-19, enrolled during active disease.

V is TRBV24-1 and J is TRBJ2-1, with 7 bases that match TRBD2. V lost 3 bases to trimming and J lost 7 bases; unmatched junction nucleotides: 11. Per germline, CDR1 KGHDR and CDR2 SFDVKD. The CDR3 runs 16 residues. In nucleotides, the CDR3 is TGTGCCACCAGTGATCGCTGGACTAGAACGGGAAATGAGCAGTTCTTC. This codes for CATSDRWTRTGNEQFF.

The chain has TRBV14 and TRBJ2-7; 12 bases align to TRBD2. The junction had 0 bases not matched to a gene; V was cut back by 4 bases and J by 2 bases. Per the germline V gene, CDR1 is SGHDN and CDR2 is FVKESK. The CDR3 spans 14 residues. The CDR3 sequence is CASSRTSGTYEQYV. For the CDR3, the DNA is TGTGCCAGCAGCCGGACTAGCGGGACCTACGAGCAGTACGTC.

The gene calls are TRBV5-1 and TRBJ2-3; TRBD2 is a possible D gene (5 bases). The V and J ends lost 1 base and 4 bases respectively, with 16 bases between them. This CDR3 contains 16 residues. CDR1 is SGHRS and CDR2 is YFSETQ in the germline V gene. The CDR3 spells CASSLWEPLSSDTQYF. Here the CDR3 DNA reads TGCGCCAGCAGCTTGTGGGAGCCACTTTCGTCAGATACGCAGTATTTT. The variable domain in full, with the rest retrieved from reference TRBV5-1 and TRBJ2-3, is KAGVTQTPRYLIKTRGQQVTLSCSPISGHRSVSWYQQTPGQGLQFLFEYFSETQRNKGNFPGRFSGRQFSNSRSEMNVSTLELGDSALYLCASSLWEPLSSDTQYFGPGTRLTVL.

The chain is built from TRBV5-6 and TRBJ1-2, with 11 bases matching TRBD1. Germline CDR1 is SGHDT and CDR2 is YYEEEE. This CDR3 has 15 residues. Trimming removed 3 bases from V and 6 bases from J; junction bases left unmatched: 7. CDR3 sequence reads: CASSYGTGGGHGYTF. The DNA for the CDR3 is TGTGCCAGCAGCTACGGGACAGGGGGTGGGCATGGCTACACCTTC.

The genes are TRBV7-9 and TRBJ2-2; perhaps TRBD1 as D (6 bases). Trimming took off 6 bases at V and 2 bases at J, with 10 bases between the two ends. CDR3 length: 14 amino acids. In germline, CDR1 is SEHNR, CDR2 FQNEAQ (reference sequence). The CDR3 sequence is CASRPGTNTGELFF. The CDR3 coding sequence is TGTGCCAGCAGGCCCGGGACAAACACCGGGGAGCTGTTTTTT.

The chain combines TRBV13 with TRBJ2-3, with 13 bases that match TRBD2. The CDR3 is 17 amino acids. Per the germline V gene, CDR1 is PRHDT and CDR2 is FYEKMQ (reference sequence). Trimming removed 5 bases from V and 0 bases from J; junction bases left unmatched: 5. DNA of the CDR3: TGTGCCAGCAGCCCCGGACTAGCGGGAGCTAGCACAGATACGCAGTATTTT. It specifies CASSPGLAGASTDTQYF.

The V gene is TRBV24-1, the J gene TRBJ2-2, with D maybe TRBD1 (5 bases). V lost 0 bases and J 1 base, leaving 8 bases between the germline ends. Germline CDR1 reads KGHDR; CDR2 reads SFDVKD. This CDR3 is 16 amino acids long. CDR3 coding DNA: TGTGCCACCAGTGATTTGCTAGGGGAGAACACCGGGGAGCTGTTTTTT. It encodes CATSDLLGENTGELFF.

This clone has more than one count but fewer than ten. This sequence joins TRBV7-9 and TRBJ1-6, with unresolved D. The germline V gene has CDR1 SEHNR and CDR2 FQNEAQ (reference sequence). Trimming removed 11 bases at V and 1 base at J, with 12 bases between. This CDR3 spans 14 amino acids. DNA for the CDR3: TGTGCCGGCGCTAGAGAGTCCTATAATTCACCCCTCCACTTT. Protein product: CAGARESYNSPLHF.

This chain uses TRBV3-1 (or the pseudogene TRBV3-2) with TRBJ2-6; D may be TRBD1 (6 bases). Per germline, CDR1 LGHDT and CDR2 YNNKEL (reference sequence). Trimming removed 0 bases at V and 4 bases at J, with 13 bases between. This CDR3 is built from 17 residues. The CDR3 DNA follows: TGTGCCAGCAGCCAAGAAGCAGGGGCAACCGGGGCCAACGTCCTGACTTTC. Residues: CASSQEAGATGANVLTF.

The chain joins TRBV20-1 to TRBJ2-3; D ambiguous. V shed 1 base and J shed 5 bases, with 4 bases lying between them. Per the germline V gene, CDR1 is DFQATT and CDR2 is SNEGSKA (reference sequence). The CDR3 extends over 11 amino acids. CDR3 protein: CSARVGDTQYF. The CDR3 nucleotides read TGCAGTGCTAGAGTCGGAGATACGCAGTATTTT.